This T cell receptor beta chain was profiled in a study of blood T cell repertoires in COVID-19. Source study methods: The authors estimated nucleated cell counts from reference gene primer amplification. The repertoire was sequenced with immunoSEQ multiplex PCR; TCRdb's copy has only in-frame clones and lacks some. That table gives V, J and clone size, and the DNA gave D and trimming. The sample carries about 120,000 clones, 70% to 90% recorded once. CDR3 length: 13 residues. Germline CDR1 reads MNHEY; CDR2 reads SVGAGI. V was clipped by 11 bases and J by 10 bases; unmatched bases: 10. The gene calls are TRBV6-5 and TRBJ1-6, with TRBD1 identical over 8 bases. The clonotype was recovered from a man aged 55 to 70 with acute or convalescent COVID-19. Sequenced input: peripheral blood. The CDR3 DNA reads as TGTGCCGTCAGGGCCAGGGGGCAGTCACCCCTCCACTTT. Encoded protein: CAVRARGQSPLHF.